This TCR beta chain came from a study of OX40 agonist ivuxolimab in advanced cancers. Study-wide background: The diagnoses of dose-escalation patients were hepatocellular carcinoma, melanoma, renal cell or head and neck cancer. Participants averaged about 66 years of age (range roughly 20 to 90) and were less than 85% male.

In its sample, this clone was seen once. Germline CDR1 reads KGHSH; CDR2 reads LQKENI. Trimming took off 3 bases at V and 8 bases at J, with 17 bases between the two ends. The CDR3 is 15 residues long. The assay was immunoSEQ multiplex PCR, and TCRdb's table has in-frame clones only and misses some. The data contain approximately 20,000 clones, 65% to 85% of them singletons. The starting material was CD4+ or CD8+ T cells sorted from blood, obtained in a trial of the OX40 agonist ivuxolimab. The source is an adult with an advanced solid tumor such as melanoma, head and neck, liver or kidney cancer. The V call is TRBV18, the J call TRBJ2-1; D possibly matches TRBD1 or TRBD2 (5 bases each). CDR3: CASSPIQGRGDEQFF. The CDR3 DNA reads TGTGCCAGCTCACCGATTCAGGGCCGAGGGGATGAGCAGTTCTTC.